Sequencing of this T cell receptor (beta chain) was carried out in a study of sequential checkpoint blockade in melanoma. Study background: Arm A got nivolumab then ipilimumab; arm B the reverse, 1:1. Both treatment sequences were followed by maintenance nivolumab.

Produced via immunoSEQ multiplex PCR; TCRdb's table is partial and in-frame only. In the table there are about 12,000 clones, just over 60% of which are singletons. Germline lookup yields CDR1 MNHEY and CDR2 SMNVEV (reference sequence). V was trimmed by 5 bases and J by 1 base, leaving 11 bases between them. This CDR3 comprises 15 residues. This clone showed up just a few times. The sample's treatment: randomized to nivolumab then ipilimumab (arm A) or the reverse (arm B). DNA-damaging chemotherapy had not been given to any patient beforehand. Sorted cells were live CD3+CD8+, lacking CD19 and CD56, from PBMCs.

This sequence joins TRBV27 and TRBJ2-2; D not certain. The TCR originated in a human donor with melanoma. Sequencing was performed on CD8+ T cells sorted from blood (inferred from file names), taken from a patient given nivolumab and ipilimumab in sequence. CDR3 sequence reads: CASSVIGGNTGELFF. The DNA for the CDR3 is TGTGCCAGCAGTGTGATCGGTGGGAACACCGGGGAGCTGTTTTTT.